This T cell receptor (beta chain) came from a study of molecular identifiers for immune sequencing clone quantification. Study-level findings and limits: Underestimation of highly expanded clone sizes could arise where identical TCR molecules share a barcode. Among 930,000 or so naive cells, as was reported, spiked Jurkat TCR RNA from one cell was detectable.

The CDR3 sequence is 12 residues long. Per germline, CDR1 DFQATT and CDR2 SNEGSKA (reference sequence). This clonotype has a single count. Its antigen is not identified. One end of the junction is discordant with germline, which a read error may explain. TCRdb passed the PCR reads through MiXCR, listing each CDR3 protein once. The sample consists of over 550,000 distinct CDR3 sequences, 25% of them appearing once. V usage is TRBV20-1 and J usage is TRBJ1-5, with D uncertain. The sequence was obtained from a human donor in good health. Some libraries in this study had Jurkat cell RNA spiked in. Material: naive CD8+ T cells from blood, with Jurkat cell RNA spiked in. Sample subset: FACS-sorted CD8+CD4-CCR7+CD45RA+ naive T cells. The CDR3 DNA reads TGCAATGCTAAAGATAGCAATCAGCCCCAGCATTTT. It is translated as CNAKDSNQPQHF.